These 30 T cell receptor beta chains originate from one sample sequenced in a study of T cell repertoires in ileal Crohn's disease (dated by TCRdb to the late 2010s). To prepare the library, the immunoSEQ multiplex PCR assay was applied. TCRdb obtained this table from immuneACCESS and retained in-frame rearrangements with V and J assigned. These tables miss some clones; where compared with another copy, unresolved V genes account for less than half of the shortfall, and the remainder is unexplained. This sample is represented by roughly 13,000 clones; roughly nine tenths of them were singletons. Approximately 4% of the sample is in the top ten clones. Sequencing input: ileal tissue. The receptors were sampled from an adult with Crohn's disease.

The J gene is TRBJ2-6, the V gene TRBV4-1, with D perhaps TRBD1 (6 bases). This CDR3 comprises 16 residues. The V gene's germline CDR1 is MGHRA and CDR2 YSYEKL. The V gene lost 0 bases and the J gene lost 0 bases, with 6 bases spanning the gap. CDR3 residues: CASSQEGGSGANVLTF. DNA for the CDR3: TGCGCCAGCAGCCAAGAAGGGGGCTCTGGGGCCAACGTCCTGACTTTC.

This clone is labeled as large. J is TRBJ2-7 and V is TRBV5-4; possible D gene TRBD2, 5 bases. The CDR3 has 13 amino acids. V was trimmed by 3 bases and J by 2 bases, leaving 9 bases between them. Germline assignment: CDR1 SGHNT and CDR2 YYREEE (reference sequence). Here the CDR3 reads CASSWENAYEQYF. CDR3 DNA sequence: TGTGCCAGCAGCTGGGAGAACGCCTACGAGCAGTACTTC.

The chain has TRBV5-1 and TRBJ2-7; D might be TRBD1 (5 bases). The CDR3 extends over 12 amino acids. Trimming took 0 bases from V and 5 from J, leaving 6 bases between them. Germline assignment: CDR1 SGHRS and CDR2 YFSETQ. The CDR3 is CASSLARDEQYF. Written as DNA, the CDR3 is TGCGCCAGCAGCTTGGCCAGGGACGAGCAGTACTTC.

The rearrangement joins TRBV6-5 to TRBJ1-1; 7 bases match TRBD1. CDR3 length: 14 amino acids. J lost 1 base, V lost 2 bases, and 1 base had no gene match. Germline V CDR1 and CDR2: MNHEY, SVGAGI. The CDR3 sequence: CASSYRQGNTEAFF. In DNA form, the CDR3 reads TGTGCCAGCAGTTACCGACAGGGGAACACTGAAGCTTTCTTT.

The chain recombines TRBV5-1 with TRBJ2-1; 8 bases match TRBD1. The V gene's germline CDR1 is SGHRS and CDR2 YFSETQ. After removal of 2 bases from V and 7 bases from J, the junction contained 14 bases not matched to a gene. The CDR3 totals 17 residues. The CDR3 sequence: CASSFYVSGQGTNEQFF. The DNA of the CDR3 is TGCGCCAGCAGCTTCTACGTCTCCGGACAGGGAACGAATGAGCAGTTCTTC.

The rearrangement uses TRBV7-3 and TRBJ2-1, with 10 bases matching TRBD1. The germline V gene encodes CDR1 SGHTA and CDR2 FQGTGA. The CDR3 is 17 amino acids. J gave up 5 bases and V 3 bases, and 10 bases lay outside the gene matches. CDR3 sequence (DNA): TGTGCCAGCAGCTTCGGGGTGGGACAGGGGAACCACAATGAGCAGTTCTTC. As protein: CASSFGVGQGNHNEQFF.

V usage is TRBV7-6 and J usage is TRBJ2-7; the D gene is possibly TRBD2 (6 bases). Germline lookup yields CDR1 SGHVS and CDR2 FNYEAQ. Trimming left V 5 bases short and J 6 bases short, with 17 bases between. The CDR3 is 14 residues long. The CDR3 DNA reads as TGTGCCAGCAGCCGAGCCCACCCGACTAGCGAGCAGTACTTC. It encodes CASSRAHPTSEQYF.

J is TRBJ1-4 and V is TRBV2, with TRBD1 matching over 9 bases. The germline gives CDR1 SNHLY, CDR2 FYNNEI. The CDR3 is made up of 15 amino acids. V lost 5 bases and J lost 4; bases outside the gene matches: 5. CDR3 amino acids: CASSPDRGINEKLFF. Written as DNA, the CDR3 is TGTGCCAGCAGTCCAGACAGGGGGATTAATGAAAAACTGTTTTTT.

The chain links TRBV18 to TRBJ2-3; TRBD2 aligns across 7 bases. After removal of 2 bases from V and 0 bases from J, the junction contained 8 bases not matched to a gene. The V gene's germline CDR1 is KGHSH and CDR2 LQKENI. The CDR3 sequence is 17 residues long. The CDR3 DNA is TGTGCCAGCTCACCAAGGGGAGGTAGCGGGAGCACAGATACGCAGTATTTT. Its translation is CASSPRGGSGSTDTQYF.

The chain combines TRBV6-5 with TRBJ1-6; 8 bases fit TRBD1. Germline V lookup: CDR1 MNHEY, CDR2 SVGAGI. The CDR3 runs to 16 residues. With 2 bases clipped from V and 10 bases from J, the junction kept 10 bases outside the gene matches. The CDR3 loop is CASSYGVTGVQSPLHF. CDR3 sequence (DNA): TGTGCCAGCAGTTACGGAGTGACAGGGGTGCAATCACCCCTCCACTTT.

The rearrangement links TRBV6-1 to TRBJ1-2; the D gene is possibly TRBD1 (6 bases). V lost 6 bases, J lost 0 bases, and 11 bases lay in between. Germline assignment: CDR1 MNHNS and CDR2 SASEGT. The length of the CDR3 is 14 residues. CDR3 protein: CASSGQSTNYGYTF. CDR3 nucleotides: TGTGCCAGCAGCGGACAGTCTACTAACTATGGCTACACCTTC.

The chain links TRBV7-2 to TRBJ2-5, with a weak D call TRBD1 (6 bases). The germline V and J ends were trimmed by 5 bases and 4 bases, with 17 bases remaining between them. Germline assignment: CDR1 SGHTA and CDR2 FQGNSA. The CDR3 runs 15 residues. The CDR3 is CASSPSWGHRETQYF. CDR3 in DNA: TGTGCCAGCAGCCCGTCCTGGGGACACCGAGAGACCCAGTACTTC.

This sequence joins TRBV4-1 and TRBJ1-3; D gene uncertain. V lost 3 bases and J lost 4, with 10 bases in between. Germline V gene lookup returns CDR1 MGHRA and CDR2 YSYEKL. This CDR3 has 14 residues. The CDR3 nucleotides read TGCGCCAGCAGCCACCCCTTCGTAGGAAACACCATATATTTT. Its translation is CASSHPFVGNTIYF.

The chain is built from TRBV27 and TRBJ2-1; no firm D call. Germline CDR1 MNHEY, CDR2 SMNVEV (reference sequence). The V end lost 2 bases, the J end lost 6 bases, and 14 bases lay between the germline ends. The CDR3 has 15 residues. CDR3 sequence: CASSLTAPTINEQFF. The CDR3 nucleotides read TGTGCCAGCAGTTTAACCGCCCCAACTATCAATGAGCAGTTCTTC.

This clone was seen once. V and J are TRBV6-5 and TRBJ1-2, with a tentative D call TRBD1 (6 bases). Germline V CDR1 and CDR2: MNHEY, SVGAGI. Trimming cost V 6 bases and J 1 base, with 15 bases left between them. The CDR3 runs 15 residues. CDR3 in DNA: TGTGCCAGCAGGTTGACAGGAGAAAATAACTATGGCTACACCTTC. This gives the protein CASRLTGENNYGYTF.

The V and J genes are TRBV27 and TRBJ1-1, with D unresolved. Deletions cut 5 bases from V and 3 bases from J, with 10 bases between. This CDR3 is built from 13 residues. CDR1 is MNHEY and CDR2 is SMNVEV in the germline V gene (reference sequence). The CDR3 here is CASSPHIYTEAFF. Here the CDR3 DNA reads TGTGCCAGCAGTCCCCACATATACACTGAAGCTTTCTTT.

The chain joins TRBV7-9 to TRBJ1-2; perhaps TRBD1 as D (6 bases). Germline CDR1 is SEHNR and CDR2 is FQNEAQ (reference sequence). V shed 2 bases and J shed 8 bases, with 18 bases lying between them. The CDR3 extends over 15 amino acids. CDR3 sequence reads: CASSLKAGEFRGYTF. CDR3 DNA sequence: TGTGCCAGCAGCTTAAAGGCAGGGGAGTTTAGGGGCTACACCTTC.

The rearrangement links TRBV25-1 to TRBJ2-5; 11 nucleotides align to TRBD2. Germline-derived CDR1 and CDR2 are MGHDK and SYGVNS. V gave up 3 bases and J gave up 2 bases; unmatched junction bases: 5. CDR3 size: 16 residues. The CDR3 DNA is TGTGCCAGCAGTGAGTTTAGCGGGGGGGATCAAGAGACCCAGTACTTC. It yields the protein CASSEFSGGDQETQYF.

The rearrangement links TRBV11-3 to TRBJ2-1; the match to TRBD1 covers 9 bases. Germline V gives CDR1 SGHNT, CDR2 YENEEA. The ends lost 5 bases at V and 5 bases at J; junction bases unmatched: 7. CDR3 length equals 15 residues. CDR3 sequence (DNA): TGTGCCAGCAGCAAGACAGGGGGTAGGGACAATGAGCAGTTCTTC. It yields the protein CASSKTGGRDNEQFF.

The genes are TRBV11-2 and TRBJ2-7; 8 bases match TRBD1. The germline CDR1 and CDR2 sequences are SGHAT and FQNNGV. V shed 5 bases, J shed 5 bases, and the junction held 17 bases outside the gene matches. The CDR3 runs 17 residues. This CDR3 is CASSAQSRDRTRDEQYF. For the CDR3, the DNA is TGTGCCAGCAGCGCCCAGTCCCGGGACAGGACCCGTGACGAGCAGTACTTC.

This chain connects TRBV6-6 to TRBJ2-2; TRBD2 aligns across 9 bases. This CDR3 region has 14 residues. Germline V lookup: CDR1 MNHNY, CDR2 SVGAGI (reference sequence). With V trimmed by 11 bases and J by 0 bases, 4 bases remained unmatched. DNA for the CDR3: TGTGCCGCGGGGGGGAACGCGAACACCGGGGAGCTGTTTTTT. Encoded protein: CAAGGNANTGELFF.

This clone was picked up a small number of times. CDR3 region: CASNLQAGSQETQYF. CDR3 bases: TGCGCCAGCAACCTACAAGCGGGGTCCCAAGAGACCCAGTACTTC. The chain is built from TRBV5-1 and TRBJ2-5; 7 bases match TRBD2. This CDR3 has 15 amino acids. Germline values: CDR1 SGHRS, CDR2 YFSETQ. V trimming: 6 bases; J trimming: 1 base; junction bases outside the gene matches: 9.

The table lists this clone with a few counts. The chain's CDR3 is CASFGGNYEQYF. The DNA for the CDR3 is TGTGCCAGTTTCGGCGGAAATTACGAGCAGTACTTC. The gene calls are TRBV6-1 and TRBJ2-7, with D unresolved. The ends were cut back, 9 bases at V and 4 bases at J, with 13 bases in the middle. Looked up from germline, CDR1 is MNHNS and CDR2 is SASEGT. The CDR3 is made up of 12 amino acids.

The rearrangement links TRBV27 to TRBJ1-2; D unclear. Germline CDR1 is MNHEY and CDR2 is SMNVEV (reference sequence). The CDR3 has 15 residues. Between the trimmed V and J ends, which lost 3 bases and 4 bases, there was a span of 15 bases. The CDR3 nucleotides are TGTGCCAGCAGTTTGGTCGCGGGCAGACCCTATGGCTACACCTTC. This translates into CASSLVAGRPYGYTF.

The rearrangement uses TRBV6-1 and TRBJ2-4; 9 bases are shared with TRBD1. The length of the CDR3 is 14 residues. Germline trimming cut 2 bases from V and 12 bases from J; bases unmatched to any gene: 8. Germline V gives CDR1 MNHNS, CDR2 SASEGT. CDR3 loop: CASSELPGQGNQYF. CDR3 nucleotides: TGTGCCAGCAGTGAATTACCGGGACAGGGCAATCAGTACTTC.

A note on this clone: At the DNA level, this CDR3 is encoded by other sequences in the same sample as well. This chain links TRBV6-1 with TRBJ2-5; 12 bases line up with TRBD1. This CDR3 is built from 13 residues. Trimming took 6 bases from V and 4 from J; bases not matched to a gene: 0. Germline-derived CDR1 and CDR2 are MNHNS and SASEGT. The CDR3 region is CASRGQGAETQYF. CDR3 bases: TGTGCCAGCAGGGGACAGGGGGCAGAGACCCAGTACTTC.

The chain is built from TRBV4-1 and TRBJ2-3, with 7 bases aligning to TRBD1. This CDR3 contains 16 residues. The J segment lost 5 bases and the V segment lost 4 bases, leaving 12 bases of the junction unmatched. The germline CDR1 and CDR2 sequences are MGHRA and YSYEKL. The CDR3 loop reads CASSPRGRGPGDTQYF. In DNA, the CDR3 is TGCGCCAGCAGCCCAAGAGGAAGGGGGCCTGGAGATACGCAGTATTTT.

The chain combines TRBV6-5 with TRBJ2-5; D may be TRBD1 (5 bases). The J call may be incorrect, as the DNA end agrees better with TRBJ2-7. Per germline, CDR1 MNHEY and CDR2 SVGAGI. The length of the CDR3 is 13 residues. As DNA, the CDR3 is TGTGCCAGCAGTTACGACAGCTCCTACGAGCAGTACTTC. Translated, it gives CASSYDSSYEQYF.

V gene TRBV7-9 combines with J gene TRBJ1-5, with D maybe TRBD1 (6 bases). There are 14 residues in the CDR3. Trimming shortened V by 5 bases and J by 3 bases, and 11 bases separated the two germline ends. The germline V gene has CDR1 SEHNR and CDR2 FQNEAQ (reference sequence). CDR3 sequence (DNA): TGTGCCAGCAGCGCCACAGGGATCAATCAGCCCCAGCATTTT. It encodes CASSATGINQPQHF.

The chain employs TRBV10-3 and TRBJ1-2; D is ambiguous. Looked up from germline, CDR1 is ENHRY and CDR2 is SYGVKD. The ends were cut back, 4 bases at V and 7 bases at J, with 13 bases in the middle. The CDR3 runs 13 residues. DNA of the CDR3: TGTGCCATCAGTGGAGGCCTAGAGGGTGGCTACACCTTC. Amino acid sequence: CAISGGLEGGYTF.